A single sample gave rise to the 18 T cell receptor beta chains below, sequenced in a study of blood T cell repertoires in COVID-19. Clones were read by immunoSEQ multiplex PCR, and TCRdb kept only the in-frame ones, dropping some. The data hold around 270,000 clones, with approximately 89% observed a single time. Input material: peripheral blood. All receptors derive from a woman in her forties or fifties with acute or convalescent COVID-19.

The chain links TRBV4-3 to TRBJ1-3; 8 nucleotides agree with TRBD1. V dropped 2 bases and J dropped 3; count of bases not matched to a gene: 3. Germline lookup yields CDR1 LGHNA and CDR2 YSLEER. The CDR3 covers 15 residues. CDR3 sequence (DNA): TGCGCCAGCAGCCAAAGGACAGGGAGTGGAAACACCATATATTTT. Translation: CASSQRTGSGNTIYF.

This clone was recorded a few times. V and J are TRBV7-3 and TRBJ1-1; possible D gene TRBD1, 6 bases. This CDR3 region has 15 residues. Germline-derived CDR1 and CDR2 are SGHTA and FQGTGA. Trimming removed 3 bases from V and 4 bases from J, with 15 bases in between. The CDR3, as DNA: TGTGCCAGCAGCTTTTCGGGGGGGCGGAGCACTGAAGCTTTCTTT. It specifies CASSFSGGRSTEAFF.

This clone was detected once. The CDR3 sequence: CASRPRLAPNTGELFF. The CDR3 DNA is TGTGCCAGCCGCCCTAGACTAGCCCCGAACACCGGGGAGCTGTTTTTT. The chain joins TRBV13 to TRBJ2-2; 7 bases map to TRBD2. CDR3 length: 16 amino acids. With V trimmed by 8 bases and J by 0 bases, 9 bases remained unmatched. CDR1 and CDR2 (germline): PRHDT, FYEKMQ (reference sequence).

The rearrangement links TRBV7-3 to TRBJ2-1, with 15 bases aligning to TRBD2. The CDR3 length is 19 residues. Germline loops: CDR1 SGHTA, CDR2 FQGTGA. J lost 4 bases, V lost 5 bases, and 12 bases had no gene match. CDR3 DNA: TGTGCCAGCAGCCCTACCGGGACTAGCGGGAGGAAGGGGTACAATGAGCAGTTCTTC. Translated, it gives CASSPTGTSGRKGYNEQFF.

This chain connects TRBV7-8 to TRBJ2-2; 10 bases map to TRBD1. J lost 3 bases, V lost 2 bases, and 6 bases had no gene match. The CDR3 contains 17 residues. CDR1 and CDR2 from the germline V gene are SGHVS and FQNEAQ. CDR3 protein: CASSLTLGQGDTGELFF. The CDR3 nucleotides are TGTGCCAGCAGCTTAACCCTCGGACAGGGGGACACCGGGGAGCTGTTTTTT.

The J gene is TRBJ2-3, the V gene TRBV6-1, with TRBD1 matching 12 bases. This CDR3 is built from 16 residues. Trimming removed 4 bases from V and 1 base from J; junction bases left unmatched: 3. Looked up from germline, CDR1 is MNHNS and CDR2 is SASEGT. The CDR3 region is CASSGRDRGRTDTQYF. The DNA for the CDR3 is TGTGCCAGCAGTGGCCGGGACAGGGGGCGCACAGATACGCAGTATTTT.

The rearrangement links TRBV29-1 to TRBJ2-5, with TRBD1 matching 12 bases. With V trimmed by 4 bases and J by 5 bases, 5 bases remained unmatched. Germline V CDR1 and CDR2: SQVTM, ANQGSEA. This CDR3 region has 14 residues. CDR3 sequence: CSVGGQGASETQYF. CDR3 coding DNA: TGCAGCGTTGGGGGACAGGGGGCGTCGGAGACCCAGTACTTC.

The J gene is TRBJ2-5, the V gene TRBV6-1; TRBD1 aligns across 8 bases. CDR1 is MNHNS, CDR2 SASEGT, per germline. CDR3 size: 15 residues. V shed 0 bases, J shed 2 bases, and the junction held 2 bases outside the gene matches. The chain's CDR3 is CASSEARDRQETQYF. DNA of the CDR3: TGTGCCAGCAGTGAAGCGCGGGACAGGCAAGAGACCCAGTACTTC.

The CDR3 DNA sequence: TGTGCCAGCAGTTATGTAGGGTTCAGGGTCTACGAGCAGTACTTC. Protein: CASSYVGFRVYEQYF. V is TRBV6-6 and J is TRBJ2-7, with TRBD1 as a possible D gene (5 bases). This CDR3 region has 15 residues. The germline V gene has CDR1 MNHNY and CDR2 SVGAGI (reference sequence). V lost 3 bases, J lost 3 bases, and 15 bases lay in between.

The V and J genes are TRBV28 and TRBJ2-7; 10 nucleotides line up with TRBD2. J lost 3 bases, V lost 2 bases, and 4 bases had no gene match. Germline V CDR1 and CDR2: MDHEN, SYDVKM. This CDR3 contains 15 residues. CDR3 sequence reads: CASSLRLAGNYEQYF. CDR3 DNA sequence: TGTGCCAGCAGTTTAAGACTAGCGGGTAACTACGAGCAGTACTTC.

This chain links TRBV6-5 with TRBJ2-3; D may be TRBD2 (5 bases). Germline lookup yields CDR1 MNHEY and CDR2 SVGAGI. With 6 bases removed from V and 0 bases from J, the gap between germline ends came to 13 bases. This CDR3 contains 15 residues. The CDR3 sequence: CASSTSGGSTDTQYF. The DNA of the CDR3 is TGTGCCAGCAGCACCTCGGGCGGGAGCACAGATACGCAGTATTTT.

The rearrangement links TRBV2 to TRBJ1-3, with D unresolved. The CDR3 covers 13 residues. V lost 10 bases and J lost 0, with 10 bases in between. Germline V gene data show CDR1 as SNHLY and CDR2 as FYNNEI. The CDR3 loop is CATSGSSGNTIYF. In nucleotides, the CDR3 is TGTGCCACTTCGGGAAGCTCTGGAAACACCATATATTTT.

The rearrangement joins TRBV18 to TRBJ2-5; 10 nucleotides match TRBD1. V was clipped by 2 bases and J by 4 bases; unmatched bases: 4. This CDR3 has 15 residues. Germline loops: CDR1 KGHSH, CDR2 LQKENI. The CDR3 sequence: CASSPGGQGRETQYF. The DNA for the CDR3 is TGTGCCAGCTCACCAGGGGGACAGGGGCGAGAGACCCAGTACTTC. Supplemented by reference TRBV18 and TRBJ2-5, the full variable domain reads NAGVMQNPRHLVRRRGQEARLRCSPMKGHSHVYWYRQLPEEGLKFMVYLQKENIIDESGMPKERFSAEFPKEGPSILRIQQVVRGDSAAYFCASSPGGQGRETQYFGPGTRLLVL.

The J gene is TRBJ2-1, the V gene TRBV4-1; 8 nucleotides line up with TRBD2. V was clipped by 8 bases and J by 0 bases; unmatched bases: 15. CDR1 is MGHRA and CDR2 is YSYEKL in the germline V gene. The CDR3 spans 18 residues. The DNA of the CDR3 is TGCGCCAGCTCCCGCACCGTTAGCGGGGCAAGCTCCTACAATGAGCAGTTCTTC. It encodes CASSRTVSGASSYNEQFF.

The J gene is TRBJ1-1, the V gene TRBV29-1, with 8 bases matching TRBD1. The V segment lost 2 bases and the J segment 4 bases; nucleotides outside the gene matches: 9. Germline lookup yields CDR1 SQVTM and CDR2 ANQGSEA. The CDR3 runs 15 residues. CDR3 region: CSVEQGRTGTTEAFF. For the CDR3, the DNA is TGCAGCGTTGAACAAGGGAGGACAGGGACCACTGAAGCTTTCTTT.

The chain uses TRBV25-1 and TRBJ1-2, with 11 bases identical to TRBD1. The germline CDR1 and CDR2 sequences are MGHDK and SYGVNS. The V and J ends lost 9 bases and 5 bases, in that order; junction bases with no gene match: 5. The CDR3 runs 13 residues. The CDR3: CASTRDRGYGYTF. The CDR3 DNA sequence: TGTGCCAGTACCCGGGACAGGGGGTATGGCTACACCTTC.

This clone has just one count. The V and J genes are TRBV12-3 or TRBV12-4 and TRBJ1-5; D is possibly TRBD1 (6 bases). This CDR3 has 13 amino acids. The germline V and J ends were trimmed by 8 bases and 2 bases, with 10 bases remaining between them. This CDR3 reads CASGNRGNQPQHF. CDR3 DNA sequence: TGTGCCAGCGGGAACAGGGGCAATCAGCCCCAGCATTTT.

The chain employs TRBV19 and TRBJ2-7, with 7 bases lining up with TRBD1. The CDR3 extends over 15 amino acids. The V gene's germline CDR1 is LNHDA and CDR2 SQIVND (reference sequence). V lost 5 bases to trimming and J lost 0 bases; unmatched junction nucleotides: 7. As DNA, the CDR3 is TGTGCCAGTAGTGACCGAGGGGGCATCTCCTACGAGCAGTACTTC. This sequence encodes CASSDRGGISYEQYF.